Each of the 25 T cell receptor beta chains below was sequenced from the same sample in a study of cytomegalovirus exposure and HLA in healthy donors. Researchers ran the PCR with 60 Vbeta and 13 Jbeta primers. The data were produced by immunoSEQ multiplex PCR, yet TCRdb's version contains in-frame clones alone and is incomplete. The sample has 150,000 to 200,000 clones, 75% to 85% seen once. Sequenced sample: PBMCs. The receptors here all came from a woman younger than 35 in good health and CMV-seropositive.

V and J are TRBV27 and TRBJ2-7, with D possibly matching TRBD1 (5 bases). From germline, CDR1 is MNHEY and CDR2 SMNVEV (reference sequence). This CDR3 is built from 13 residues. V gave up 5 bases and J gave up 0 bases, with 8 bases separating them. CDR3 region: CASSTDSSYEQYF. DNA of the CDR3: TGTGCCAGCAGTACCGACAGCTCCTACGAGCAGTACTTC.

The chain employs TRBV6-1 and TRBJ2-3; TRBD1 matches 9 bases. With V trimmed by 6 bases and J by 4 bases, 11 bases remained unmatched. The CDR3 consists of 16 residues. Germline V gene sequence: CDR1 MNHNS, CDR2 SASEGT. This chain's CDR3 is CASREQGALEADTQYF. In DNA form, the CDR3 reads TGTGCCAGCAGAGAACAGGGGGCTTTGGAGGCAGATACGCAGTATTTT.

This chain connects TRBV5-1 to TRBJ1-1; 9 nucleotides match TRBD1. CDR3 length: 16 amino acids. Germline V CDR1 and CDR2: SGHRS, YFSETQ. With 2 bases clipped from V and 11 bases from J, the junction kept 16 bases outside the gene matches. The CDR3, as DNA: TGCGCCAGCAGCTTAACAACCGGGACAGGGAAGGAGGAGGCTTTCTTT. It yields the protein CASSLTTGTGKEEAFF.

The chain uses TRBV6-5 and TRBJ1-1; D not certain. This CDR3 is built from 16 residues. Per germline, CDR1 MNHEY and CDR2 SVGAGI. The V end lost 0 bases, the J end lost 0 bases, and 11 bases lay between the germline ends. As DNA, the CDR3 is TGTGCCAGCAGTTACTCGATCCGCGGAATGAACACTGAAGCTTTCTTT. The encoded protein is CASSYSIRGMNTEAFF.

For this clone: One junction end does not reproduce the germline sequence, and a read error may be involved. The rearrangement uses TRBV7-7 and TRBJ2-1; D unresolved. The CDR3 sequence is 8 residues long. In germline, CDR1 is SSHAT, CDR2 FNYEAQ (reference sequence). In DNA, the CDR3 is TGTGCTAGCATCCGAGAGTTCTTC. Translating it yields CASIREFF.

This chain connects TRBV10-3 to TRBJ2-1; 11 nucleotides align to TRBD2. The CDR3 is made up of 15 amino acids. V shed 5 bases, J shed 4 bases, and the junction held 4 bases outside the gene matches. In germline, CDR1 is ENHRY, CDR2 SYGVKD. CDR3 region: CAISLAGGIYNEQFF. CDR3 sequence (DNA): TGTGCCATCAGTCTAGCGGGGGGAATATACAATGAGCAGTTCTTC.

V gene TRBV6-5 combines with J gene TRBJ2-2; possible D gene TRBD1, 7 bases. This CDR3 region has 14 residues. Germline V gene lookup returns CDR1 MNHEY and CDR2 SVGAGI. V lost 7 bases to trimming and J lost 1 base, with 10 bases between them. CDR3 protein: CASTQGGNTGELFF. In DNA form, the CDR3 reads TGTGCCAGCACCCAGGGGGGGAACACCGGGGAGCTGTTTTTT.

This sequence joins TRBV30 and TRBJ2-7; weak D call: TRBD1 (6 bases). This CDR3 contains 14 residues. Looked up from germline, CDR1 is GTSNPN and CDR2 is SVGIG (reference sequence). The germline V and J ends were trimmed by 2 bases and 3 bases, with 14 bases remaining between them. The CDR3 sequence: CAWSPGTLVYEQYF. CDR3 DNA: TGTGCCTGGAGTCCCGGGACACTGGTCTACGAGCAGTACTTC.

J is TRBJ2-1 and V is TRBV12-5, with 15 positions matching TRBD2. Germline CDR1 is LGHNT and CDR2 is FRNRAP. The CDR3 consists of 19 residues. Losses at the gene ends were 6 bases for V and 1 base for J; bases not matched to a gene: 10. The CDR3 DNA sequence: TGTGCTAGTGGCACGGGACTAGCGGGGGGTTCGCTATCCTACAATGAGCAGTTCTTC. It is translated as CASGTGLAGGSLSYNEQFF.

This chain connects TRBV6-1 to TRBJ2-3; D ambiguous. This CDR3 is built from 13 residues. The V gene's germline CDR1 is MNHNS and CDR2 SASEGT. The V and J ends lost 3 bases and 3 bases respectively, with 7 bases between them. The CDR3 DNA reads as TGTGCCAGCAGTGAGAGACAAACAGATACGCAGTATTTT. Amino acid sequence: CASSERQTDTQYF.

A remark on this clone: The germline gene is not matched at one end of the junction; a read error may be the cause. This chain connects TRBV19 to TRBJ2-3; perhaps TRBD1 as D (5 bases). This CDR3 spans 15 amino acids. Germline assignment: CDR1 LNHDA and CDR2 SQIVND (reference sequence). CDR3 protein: CASSIDGRLTGTQYF. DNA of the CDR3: TGTGCCAGTAGTATAGACGGACGGCTCACAGGTACGCAGTATTTT.

The DNA of the CDR3 is TGTGCCAGCAGGACCACAGGGGGCCCCACTGAAGCTTTCTTT. This codes for CASRTTGGPTEAFF. The chain carries TRBV5-6 and TRBJ1-1; 9 bases map to TRBD1. The junction had 6 bases not matched to a gene; V was cut back by 5 bases and J by 4 bases. CDR1 is SGHDT and CDR2 is YYEEEE in the germline V gene. This CDR3 is built from 14 residues.

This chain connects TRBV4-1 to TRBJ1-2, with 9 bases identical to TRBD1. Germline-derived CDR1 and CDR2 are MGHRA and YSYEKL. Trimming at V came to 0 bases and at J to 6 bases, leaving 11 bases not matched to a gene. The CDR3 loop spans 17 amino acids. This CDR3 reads CASSQDPRDRDINGYTF. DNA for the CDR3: TGCGCCAGCAGCCAAGATCCTCGGGACAGGGATATCAATGGCTACACCTTC.

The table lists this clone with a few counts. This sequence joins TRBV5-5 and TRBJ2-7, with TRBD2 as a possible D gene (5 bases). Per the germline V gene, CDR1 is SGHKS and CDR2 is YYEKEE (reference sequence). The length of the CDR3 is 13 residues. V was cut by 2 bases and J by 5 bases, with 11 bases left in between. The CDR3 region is CASSFKGDHEQYV. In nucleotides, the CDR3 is TGTGCCAGCAGCTTCAAGGGAGACCACGAGCAGTACGTC.

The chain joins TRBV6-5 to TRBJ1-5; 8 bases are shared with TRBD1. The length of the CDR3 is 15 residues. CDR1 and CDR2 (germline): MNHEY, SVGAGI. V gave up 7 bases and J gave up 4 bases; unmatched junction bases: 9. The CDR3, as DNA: TGTGCCAGCAAATTAGGACAGGGCCTTAATCAGCCCCAGCATTTT. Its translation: CASKLGQGLNQPQHF.

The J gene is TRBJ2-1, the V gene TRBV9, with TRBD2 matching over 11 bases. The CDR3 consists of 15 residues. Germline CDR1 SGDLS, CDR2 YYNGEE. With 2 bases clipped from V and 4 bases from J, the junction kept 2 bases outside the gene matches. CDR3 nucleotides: TGTGCCAGCAGCGTTAGCGGGGGGGATTACAATGAGCAGTTCTTC. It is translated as CASSVSGGDYNEQFF.

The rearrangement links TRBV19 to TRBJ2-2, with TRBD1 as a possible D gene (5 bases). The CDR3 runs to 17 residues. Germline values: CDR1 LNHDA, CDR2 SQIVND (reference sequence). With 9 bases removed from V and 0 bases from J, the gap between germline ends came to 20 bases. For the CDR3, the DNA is TGTGCCAGCTCACAGGTTGGGTACTCCGCGAACACCGGGGAGCTGTTTTTT. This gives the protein CASSQVGYSANTGELFF. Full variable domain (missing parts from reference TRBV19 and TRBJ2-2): DGGITQSPKYLFRKEGQNVTLSCEQNLNHDAMYWYRQDPGQGLRLIYYSQIVNDFQKGDIAEGYSVSREKKESFPLTVTSAQKNPTAFYLCASSQVGYSANTGELFFGEGSRLTVL.

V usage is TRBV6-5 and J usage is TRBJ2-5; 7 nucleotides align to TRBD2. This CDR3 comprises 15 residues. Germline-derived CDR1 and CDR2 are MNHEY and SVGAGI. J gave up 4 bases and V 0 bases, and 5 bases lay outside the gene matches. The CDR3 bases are TGTGCCAGCAGTTACTCGAAAGCGGGGCCAGAGACCCAGTACTTC. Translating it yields CASSYSKAGPETQYF.

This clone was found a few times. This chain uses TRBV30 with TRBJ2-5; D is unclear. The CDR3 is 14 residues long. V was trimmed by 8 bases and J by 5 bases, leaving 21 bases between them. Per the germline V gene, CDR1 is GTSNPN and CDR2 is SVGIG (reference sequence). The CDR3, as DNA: TGTGCCGGATCCGACTCACTGGCGTCGGAGACCCAGTACTTC. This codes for CAGSDSLASETQYF. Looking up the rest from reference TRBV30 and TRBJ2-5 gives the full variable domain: SQTIHQWPATLVQPVGSPLSLECTVEGTSNPNLYWYRQAAGRGLQLLFYSVGIGQISSEVPQNLSASRPQDRQFILSSKKLLLSDSGFYLCAGSDSLASETQYFGPGTRLLVL.

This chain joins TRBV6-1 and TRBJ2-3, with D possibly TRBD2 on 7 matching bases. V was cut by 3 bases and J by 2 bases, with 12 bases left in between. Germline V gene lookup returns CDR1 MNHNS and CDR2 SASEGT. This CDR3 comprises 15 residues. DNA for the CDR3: TGTGCCAGCAGTGAGGGGAGGGGGGACACAGATACGCAGTATTTT. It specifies CASSEGRGDTDTQYF.

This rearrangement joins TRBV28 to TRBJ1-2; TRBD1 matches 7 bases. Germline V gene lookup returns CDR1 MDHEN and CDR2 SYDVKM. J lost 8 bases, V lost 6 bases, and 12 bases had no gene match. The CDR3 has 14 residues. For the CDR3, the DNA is TGTGCCAGCAGGACTCGGACAGGAATGTTGGGCTACACCTTC. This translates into CASRTRTGMLGYTF.

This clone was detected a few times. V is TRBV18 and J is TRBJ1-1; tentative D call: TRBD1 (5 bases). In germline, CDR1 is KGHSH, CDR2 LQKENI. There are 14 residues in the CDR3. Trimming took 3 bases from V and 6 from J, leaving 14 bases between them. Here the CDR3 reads CASSPGRARPEAFF. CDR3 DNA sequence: TGTGCCAGCTCACCGGGCAGGGCGAGGCCTGAAGCTTTCTTT.

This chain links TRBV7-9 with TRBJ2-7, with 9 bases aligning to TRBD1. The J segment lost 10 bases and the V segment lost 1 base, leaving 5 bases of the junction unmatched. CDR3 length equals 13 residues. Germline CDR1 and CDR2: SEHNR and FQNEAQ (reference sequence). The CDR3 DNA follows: TGTGCCAGCAGCTTAGATGGGACAGGGAATCAGTACTTC. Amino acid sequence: CASSLDGTGNQYF.

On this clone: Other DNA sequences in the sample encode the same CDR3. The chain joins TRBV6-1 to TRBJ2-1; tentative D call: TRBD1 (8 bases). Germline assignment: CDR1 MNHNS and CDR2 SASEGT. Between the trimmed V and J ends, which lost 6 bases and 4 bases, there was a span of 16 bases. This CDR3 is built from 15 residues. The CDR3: CASSPDRGLYNEQFF. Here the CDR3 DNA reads TGTGCCAGCAGCCCTGACAGGGGACTATACAATGAGCAGTTCTTC.

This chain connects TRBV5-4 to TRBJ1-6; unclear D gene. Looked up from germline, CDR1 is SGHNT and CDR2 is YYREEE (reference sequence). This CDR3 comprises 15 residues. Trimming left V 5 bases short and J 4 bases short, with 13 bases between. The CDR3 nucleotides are TGTGCCAGCAGTACTACGGGGTGGTATAATTCACCCCTCCACTTT. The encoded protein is CASSTTGWYNSPLHF.